The 29 T cell receptor beta chains reported below all come from one sample, sequenced in a study of beta chain features in type 1 diabetes. Sequencing targeted expressed TCRB transcripts, as all isolated RNA had been reverse transcribed. Clones were sequenced by immunoSEQ multiplex PCR, and TCRdb holds only the in-frame ones, with some missing. The sample includes under 450,000 clones, approximately 13% seen only once; the top ten take under 0.04%. Sequenced: naive CD4+ T cells from blood. The receptors here all came from a man aged 30-40 years in good health.

This clone was observed a few times. V gene TRBV19 combines with J gene TRBJ2-3, with D maybe TRBD2 (5 bases). CDR1 LNHDA and CDR2 SQIVND come from the germline V gene (reference sequence). V dropped 5 bases and J dropped 8 bases, with 8 bases sitting between them. This CDR3 spans 11 amino acids. CDR3: CASSSRGTQYF. CDR3 sequence (DNA): TGTGCCAGTAGTTCCCGGGGTACGCAGTATTTT.

This clone occurred a few times. V and J are TRBV29-1 and TRBJ2-3, with TRBD1 matching over 11 bases. This CDR3 comprises 14 residues. Germline V gene data show CDR1 as SQVTM and CDR2 as ANQGSEA. The junction had 4 bases not matched to a gene; V was cut back by 7 bases and J by 1 base. The CDR3 nucleotides read TGCAGCGGAGGACAGGGGGCAGGCACAGATACGCAGTATTTT. It yields the protein CSGGQGAGTDTQYF.

This clone was observed many times. The chain is built from TRBV13 and TRBJ2-1, with a weak D call TRBD2 (6 bases). V lost 5 bases, J lost 7 bases, and 15 bases lay in between. In germline, CDR1 is PRHDT, CDR2 FYEKMQ (reference sequence). CDR3 length: 14 residues. The CDR3 region is CASSRRRAGNEQFF. The CDR3 DNA reads TGTGCCAGCAGCCGGAGGAGGGCCGGGAATGAGCAGTTCTTC.

The CDR3 DNA sequence: TGTGCCAGCAGCTTAGAGGGACAGGCACAGCCCCAGCATTTT. Translation gives CASSLEGQAQPQHF. The rearrangement links TRBV7-9 to TRBJ1-5; 8 positions match TRBD1. The CDR3 is 14 residues long. The germline gives CDR1 SEHNR, CDR2 FQNEAQ (reference sequence). The V segment lost 1 base and the J segment 7 bases; nucleotides outside the gene matches: 3.

In its sample, this clone was seen a few times. This rearrangement joins TRBV5-4 to TRBJ1-2; TRBD1 aligns across 9 bases. The trim removed 3 bases at V and 7 bases at J, leaving 7 bases unmatched. Germline-derived CDR1 and CDR2 are SGHNT and YYREEE (reference sequence). The CDR3 covers 14 residues. CDR3 amino acids: CASSSGTGQTGYTF. The CDR3 bases are TGTGCCAGCAGCTCCGGGACAGGGCAGACTGGCTACACCTTC.

J is TRBJ2-1 and V is TRBV9; 10 bases are a match to TRBD2. This CDR3 region has 16 residues. The germline V gene encodes CDR1 SGDLS and CDR2 YYNGEE. The ends lost 6 bases at V and 10 bases at J; junction bases unmatched: 16. This chain's CDR3 is CASKPGLAARREEQFF. DNA for the CDR3: TGTGCCAGCAAACCCGGACTAGCGGCCCGCCGGGAGGAGCAGTTCTTC.

This clone was counted only a few times. The rearrangement joins TRBV27 to TRBJ2-5, with 7 positions matching TRBD2. The V gene's germline CDR1 is MNHEY and CDR2 SMNVEV (reference sequence). V was pared by 4 bases and J by 6 bases, with 14 bases of the junction left unmatched. CDR3 length: 16 residues. The CDR3 DNA reads TGTGCCAGCAGTTCTGGGGAGGGCCGATTTGGAAAGACCCAGTACTTC. This translates into CASSSGEGRFGKTQYF.

For this clone: Other DNA sequences in the same sample also yield this CDR3. The chain joins TRBV30 to TRBJ1-1, with D unresolved. The length of the CDR3 is 13 residues. CDR1 and CDR2 (germline): GTSNPN, SVGIG (reference sequence). Trimming stripped 2 bases from V and 0 bases from J, with 7 bases between. The CDR3 coding sequence is TGTGCCTGGAGTCCGACATTGAACACTGAAGCTTTCTTT. This gives the protein CAWSPTLNTEAFF.

J is TRBJ2-6 and V is TRBV27, with 7 bases fitting TRBD1. J was trimmed by 1 base and V by 7 bases; bases with no gene match: 13. From germline, CDR1 is MNHEY and CDR2 SMNVEV (reference sequence). This CDR3 has 18 amino acids. The CDR3 bases are TGTGCCAGCACTTTCTTCGGGACAGAGTCTTCTGGGGCCAACGTCCTGACTTTC. It encodes CASTFFGTESSGANVLTF.

V usage is TRBV11-3 and J usage is TRBJ1-1; no reliable D call. Germline lookup yields CDR1 SGHNT and CDR2 YENEEA. This CDR3 region has 16 residues. V gave up 7 bases and J gave up 0 bases, with 18 bases separating them. The DNA for the CDR3 is TGTGCCAGCACCAAAGGCCCCCCGGTGATGAACACTGAAGCTTTCTTT. This codes for CASTKGPPVMNTEAFF.

To note about this clone: Other DNA sequences from this sample encode an identical CDR3 as well. The chain carries TRBV9 and TRBJ1-3, with D uncertain. This CDR3 is 14 amino acids long. Germline CDR1 is SGDLS and CDR2 is YYNGEE. V was cut by 0 bases and J by 2 bases, with 6 bases left in between. The CDR3 nucleotides are TGTGCCAGCAGCGTAGAAACAGCTGGAAACACCATATATTTT. Its translation: CASSVETAGNTIYF.

The rearrangement links TRBV7-9 to TRBJ2-7, with D hard to call. Looked up from germline, CDR1 is SEHNR and CDR2 is FQNEAQ (reference sequence). The CDR3 runs to 10 residues. Trimming stripped 8 bases from V and 5 bases from J, with 7 bases between. CDR3 residues: CASGFNEQYF. The CDR3 coding sequence is TGTGCCAGCGGGTTCAACGAGCAGTACTTC.

V usage is TRBV7-9 and J usage is TRBJ2-3; unclear D gene. The CDR3 has 14 residues. V shed 5 bases and J shed 4 bases, with 13 bases lying between them. From germline, CDR1 is SEHNR and CDR2 FQNEAQ (reference sequence). The CDR3 reads CASSQTGFADTQYF. The CDR3 region has the DNA TGTGCCAGCAGCCAAACGGGTTTCGCAGATACGCAGTATTTT. The variable domain in full, completed from reference TRBV7-9 and TRBJ2-3, reads DTGVSQNPRHKITKRGQNVTFRCDPISEHNRLYWYRQTLGQGPEFLTYFQNEAQLEKSRLLSDRFSAERPKGSFSTLEIQRTEQGDSAMYLCASSQTGFADTQYFGPGTRLTVL.

This clone was seen more than once but under ten times. The chain couples TRBV2 to TRBJ2-5; D unclear. This CDR3 is 11 amino acids long. The germline V and J ends were trimmed by 4 bases and 5 bases, with 5 bases remaining between them. Germline V gives CDR1 SNHLY, CDR2 FYNNEI. The CDR3 sequence is CASSGTETQYF. In DNA, the CDR3 is TGTGCCAGCAGTGGCACGGAGACCCAGTACTTC. The whole variable domain, remainder taken from reference TRBV2 and TRBJ2-5, is EPEVTQTPSHQVTQMGQEVILRCVPISNHLYFYWYRQILGQKVEFLVSFYNNEISEKSEIFDDQFSVERPDGSNFTLKIRSTKLEDSAMYFCASSGTETQYFGPGTRLLVL.

The chain uses TRBV15 and TRBJ1-5, with 9 bases fitting TRBD1. Germline V gene lookup returns CDR1 LNHNV and CDR2 YYDKDF (reference sequence). The CDR3 spans 16 residues. The V gene end was trimmed by 3 bases and the J gene end by 1 base; junction bases not matched to a gene: 4. This CDR3 reads CATSRDRGISNQPQHF. The CDR3 nucleotides are TGTGCCACCAGCAGGGACAGGGGAATAAGCAATCAGCCCCAGCATTTT.

This clone was counted a few times. The J gene is TRBJ2-3, the V gene TRBV29-1; D gene unclear. There are 15 residues in the CDR3. The ends were cut back, 5 bases at V and 2 bases at J, with 17 bases in the middle. CDR1 and CDR2 (germline): SQVTM, ANQGSEA. This CDR3 is CSVSRPSRLTDTQYF. CDR3 coding DNA: TGCAGCGTTTCCCGACCCAGTCGGCTCACAGATACGCAGTATTTT.

The chain joins TRBV9 to TRBJ2-1; 7 nucleotides match TRBD2. The length of the CDR3 is 16 residues. Trimming removed 0 bases from V and 2 bases from J; junction bases left unmatched: 5. The germline gives CDR1 SGDLS, CDR2 YYNGEE. This chain's CDR3 is CASSVAPGGTYNEQFF. The DNA of the CDR3 is TGTGCCAGCAGCGTAGCGCCGGGAGGAACCTACAATGAGCAGTTCTTC.

This clone has more than one count but fewer than ten. V is TRBV2 and J is TRBJ2-7; 7 bases match TRBD1. Trimming at V came to 6 bases and at J to 6 bases, leaving 8 bases not matched to a gene. Germline CDR1 SNHLY, CDR2 FYNNEI. There are 13 residues in the CDR3. The CDR3 DNA follows: TGTGCCAGCAGCGTGGGACAGCTCTTCGAGCAGTACTTC. It translates to CASSVGQLFEQYF.

The chain couples TRBV7-6 to TRBJ2-5; 9 bases are a match to TRBD2. The V gene's germline CDR1 is SGHVS and CDR2 FNYEAQ. V shed 4 bases, J shed 1 base, and the junction held 10 bases outside the gene matches. The CDR3 covers 17 residues. DNA of the CDR3: TGTGCCAGCAGCTCACCCTGGTCTAGCGGGATCCAAGAGACCCAGTACTTC. Encoded protein: CASSSPWSSGIQETQYF. The whole variable domain, filled in from reference TRBV7-6 and TRBJ2-5, reads GAGVSQSPRYKVTKRGQDVALRCDPISGHVSLYWYRQALGQGPEFLTYFNYEAQQDKSGLPNDRFSAERPEGSISTLTIQRTEQRDSAMYRCASSSPWSSGIQETQYFGPGTRLLVL.

This clone occurred once. The genes are TRBV9 and TRBJ2-7, with 8 positions matching TRBD1. The CDR3 has 15 amino acids. Per germline, CDR1 SGDLS and CDR2 YYNGEE. The J segment lost 5 bases and the V segment lost 1 base, leaving 8 bases of the junction unmatched. In DNA, the CDR3 is TGTGCCAGCAGCGTATTACCAGGGGGCAGCGACGAGCAGTACTTC. Protein sequence: CASSVLPGGSDEQYF.

The V and J genes are TRBV9 and TRBJ2-1; 10 nucleotides agree with TRBD2. J gave up 7 bases and V 0 bases, and 10 bases lay outside the gene matches. Germline-derived CDR1 and CDR2 are SGDLS and YYNGEE. The length of the CDR3 is 17 residues. The DNA of the CDR3 is TGTGCCAGCAGCGTAGCTTCTTTAGCGGGGGGCTGGAATGAGCAGTTCTTC. This encodes CASSVASLAGGWNEQFF. The whole variable domain, remainder taken from reference TRBV9 and TRBJ2-1, is DSGVTQTPKHLITATGQRVTLRCSPRSGDLSVYWYQQSLDQGLQFLIQYYNGEERAKGNILERFSAQQFPDLHSELNLSSLELGDSALYFCASSVASLAGGWNEQFFGPGTRLTVL.

This clone was seen a few times. This chain uses TRBV27 with TRBJ2-3; no reliable D call. The CDR3 consists of 13 residues. The V gene's germline CDR1 is MNHEY and CDR2 SMNVEV (reference sequence). Trimming took off 4 bases at V and 0 bases at J, with 5 bases between the two ends. CDR3 DNA sequence: TGTGCCAGCAGTTACACTAGCACAGATACGCAGTATTTT. Translating gives CASSYTSTDTQYF.

The V and J genes are TRBV6-1 and TRBJ2-7, with 10 positions matching TRBD2. The CDR3 totals 18 residues. Unmatched junction bases numbered 11, after V lost 2 bases and J lost 1 base. Per the germline V gene, CDR1 is MNHNS and CDR2 is SASEGT. The CDR3, as DNA: TGTGCCAGCAGTGAACGAGGGCTAGCGGGAGAGTGGTCCTACGAGCAGTACGTC. Its translation is CASSERGLAGEWSYEQYV.

This clone was seen only a few times. J is TRBJ2-1 and V is TRBV10-3; 7 bases are a match to TRBD2. Germline V lookup: CDR1 ENHRY, CDR2 SYGVKD. The CDR3 extends over 16 amino acids. J was trimmed by 4 bases and V by 0 bases; bases with no gene match: 6. The CDR3 DNA sequence: TGTGCCATCAGTGAGTCGGGTGGCGGGGGATACAATGAGCAGTTCTTC. This encodes CAISESGGGGYNEQFF.

This clone was seen a few times. V and J are TRBV30 and TRBJ2-6, with D possibly matching TRBD2 (6 bases). V lost 0 bases and J 0 bases, leaving 15 bases between the germline ends. Germline V gene data show CDR1 as GTSNPN and CDR2 as SVGIG (reference sequence). The CDR3 has 18 residues. The CDR3 protein is CAWSVVEGPFSGANVLTF. CDR3 bases: TGTGCCTGGAGTGTTGTGGAGGGACCCTTCTCTGGGGCCAACGTCCTGACTTTC.

This clone was recorded a few times. The rearrangement uses TRBV6-5 and TRBJ2-3, with D unclear. Between the trimmed V and J ends, which lost 6 bases and 0 bases, there was a span of 13 bases. Germline CDR1 reads MNHEY; CDR2 reads SVGAGI. CDR3 length: 15 residues. CDR3 sequence reads: CASSGWADSTDTQYF. As DNA, the CDR3 is TGTGCCAGCAGCGGATGGGCTGACAGCACAGATACGCAGTATTTT.

This chain joins TRBV5-4 and TRBJ1-2, with 7 bases lining up with TRBD1. Looked up from germline, CDR1 is SGHNT and CDR2 is YYREEE (reference sequence). The CDR3 length is 14 residues. V lost 1 base and J lost 7; bases outside the gene matches: 7. The CDR3 is CASSLPTGKLGYTF. The CDR3 DNA follows: TGTGCCAGCAGCTTGCCGACAGGGAAGCTTGGCTACACCTTC.

This clone was seen a handful of times. The chain recombines TRBV10-3 with TRBJ1-6; 11 bases line up with TRBD1. Germline loops: CDR1 ENHRY, CDR2 SYGVKD. V trimming: 5 bases; J trimming: 10 bases; junction bases outside the gene matches: 7. The CDR3 length is 15 residues. The CDR3 here is CAISSRGTGGSPLHF. CDR3 nucleotides: TGTGCCATCAGTAGCCGTGGGACAGGGGGATCACCCCTCCACTTT.

The chain links TRBV11-2 to TRBJ2-3, with a weak D call TRBD2 (5 bases). This CDR3 spans 14 amino acids. The V and J ends lost 5 bases and 7 bases respectively, with 16 bases between them. Per the germline V gene, CDR1 is SGHAT and CDR2 is FQNNGV. CDR3 sequence: CASSPGLGFYTQYF. Here the CDR3 DNA reads TGTGCCAGCAGCCCCGGACTCGGTTTTTATACGCAGTATTTT. Combining the CDR3 with reference TRBV11-2 and TRBJ2-3 gives the whole variable domain EAGVAQSPRYKIIEKRQSVAFWCNPISGHATLYWYQQILGQGPKLLIQFQNNGVVDDSQLPKDRFSAERLKGVDSTLKIQPAKLEDSAVYLCASSPGLGFYTQYFGPGTRLTVL.